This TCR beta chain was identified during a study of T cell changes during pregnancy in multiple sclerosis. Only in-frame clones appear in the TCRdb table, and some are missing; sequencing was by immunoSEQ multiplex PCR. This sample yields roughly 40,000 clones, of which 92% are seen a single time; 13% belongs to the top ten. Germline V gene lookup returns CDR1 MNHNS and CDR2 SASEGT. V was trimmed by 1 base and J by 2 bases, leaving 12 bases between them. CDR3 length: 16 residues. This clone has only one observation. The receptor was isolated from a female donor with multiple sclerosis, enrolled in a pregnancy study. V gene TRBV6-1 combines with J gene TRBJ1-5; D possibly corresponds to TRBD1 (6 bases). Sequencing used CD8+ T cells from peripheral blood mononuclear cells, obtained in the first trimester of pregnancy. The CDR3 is CASSEEAGAGNQPQHF. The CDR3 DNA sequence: TGTGCCAGCAGTGAAGAGGCAGGGGCTGGCAATCAGCCCCAGCATTTT.